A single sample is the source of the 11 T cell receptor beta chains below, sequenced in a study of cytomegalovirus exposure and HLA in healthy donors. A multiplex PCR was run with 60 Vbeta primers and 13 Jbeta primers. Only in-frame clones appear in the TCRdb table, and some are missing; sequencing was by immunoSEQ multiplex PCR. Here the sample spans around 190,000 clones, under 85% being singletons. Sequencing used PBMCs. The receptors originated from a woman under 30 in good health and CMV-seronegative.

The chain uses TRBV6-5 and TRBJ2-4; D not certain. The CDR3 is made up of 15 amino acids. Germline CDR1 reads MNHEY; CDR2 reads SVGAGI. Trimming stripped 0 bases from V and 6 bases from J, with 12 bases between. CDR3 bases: TGTGCCAGCAGTTACTCCCCCCGAGCGCTAAACATTCAGTACTTC. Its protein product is CASSYSPRALNIQYF.

The CDR3 coding sequence is TGTGCCAGCAGCGATACAGAGTCCGGGACAGGATCATACTACGAGCAGTACTTC. This gives the protein CASSDTESGTGSYYEQYF. The chain combines TRBV7-9 with TRBJ2-7; 8 bases line up with TRBD1. V was clipped by 5 bases and J by 3 bases; unmatched bases: 18. Germline-derived CDR1 and CDR2 are SEHNR and FQNEAQ (reference sequence). This CDR3 is 18 amino acids long.

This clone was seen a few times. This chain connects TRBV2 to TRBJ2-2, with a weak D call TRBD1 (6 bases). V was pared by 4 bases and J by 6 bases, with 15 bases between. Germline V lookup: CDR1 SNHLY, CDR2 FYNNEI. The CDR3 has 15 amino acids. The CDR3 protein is CASSGIGGFAGELFF. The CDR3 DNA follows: TGTGCCAGCAGTGGAATAGGGGGATTCGCCGGGGAGCTGTTTTTT.

CDR3 DNA: TGTGCCAGCAGCTGGGCGGACAGGCCCGAGCAGTACTTC. Its translation: CASSWADRPEQYF. This rearrangement joins TRBV7-9 to TRBJ2-7; the match to TRBD1 covers 7 bases. V shed 4 bases, J shed 6 bases, and the junction held 6 bases outside the gene matches. In germline, CDR1 is SEHNR, CDR2 FQNEAQ (reference sequence). The CDR3 loop spans 13 amino acids.

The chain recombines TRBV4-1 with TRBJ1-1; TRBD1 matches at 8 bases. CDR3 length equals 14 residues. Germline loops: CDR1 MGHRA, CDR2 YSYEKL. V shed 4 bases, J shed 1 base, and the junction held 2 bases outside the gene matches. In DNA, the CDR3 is TGCGCCAGCAGCCCGACAGGGGCGAACACTGAAGCTTTCTTT. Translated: CASSPTGANTEAFF.

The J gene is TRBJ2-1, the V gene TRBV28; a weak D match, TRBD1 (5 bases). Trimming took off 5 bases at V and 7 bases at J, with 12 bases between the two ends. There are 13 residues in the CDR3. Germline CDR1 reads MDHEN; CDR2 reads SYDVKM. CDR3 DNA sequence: TGTGCCAGCAGTCCCTCAGGGAAGAATGAGCAGTTCTTC. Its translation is CASSPSGKNEQFF.

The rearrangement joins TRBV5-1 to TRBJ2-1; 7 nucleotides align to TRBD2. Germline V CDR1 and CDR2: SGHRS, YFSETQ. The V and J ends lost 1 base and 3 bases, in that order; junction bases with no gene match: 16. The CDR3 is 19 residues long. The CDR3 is CASSLYNSGSIDYYNEQFF. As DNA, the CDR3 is TGCGCCAGCAGCTTGTACAATAGCGGGTCTATCGACTACTACAATGAGCAGTTCTTC.

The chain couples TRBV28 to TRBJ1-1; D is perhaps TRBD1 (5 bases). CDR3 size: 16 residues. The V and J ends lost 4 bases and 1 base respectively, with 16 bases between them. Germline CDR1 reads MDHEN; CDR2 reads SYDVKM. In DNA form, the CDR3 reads TGTGCCAGCAGTTCTGAGCTGGGGAGGGGGAACACTGAAGCTTTCTTT. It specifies CASSSELGRGNTEAFF.

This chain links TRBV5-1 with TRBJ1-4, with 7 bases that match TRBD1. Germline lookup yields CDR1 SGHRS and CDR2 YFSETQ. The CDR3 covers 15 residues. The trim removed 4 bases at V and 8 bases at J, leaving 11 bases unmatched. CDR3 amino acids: CASSPETGVLEKLFF. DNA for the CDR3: TGCGCCAGCAGCCCTGAAACAGGGGTGTTAGAAAAACTGTTTTTT.

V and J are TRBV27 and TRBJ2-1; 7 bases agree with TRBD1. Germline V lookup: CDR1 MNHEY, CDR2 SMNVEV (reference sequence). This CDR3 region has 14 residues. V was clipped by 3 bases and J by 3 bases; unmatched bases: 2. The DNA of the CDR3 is TGTGCCAGCAGTTTGCGGACAGGCTACAATGAGCAGTTCTTC. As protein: CASSLRTGYNEQFF.

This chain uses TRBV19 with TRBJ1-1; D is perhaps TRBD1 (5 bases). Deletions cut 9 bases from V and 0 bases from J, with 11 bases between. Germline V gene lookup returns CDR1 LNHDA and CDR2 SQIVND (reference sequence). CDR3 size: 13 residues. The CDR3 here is CASGGGLNTEAFF. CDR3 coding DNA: TGTGCCAGCGGGGGGGGGTTGAACACTGAAGCTTTCTTT. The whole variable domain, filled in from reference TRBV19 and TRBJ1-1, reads DGGITQSPKYLFRKEGQNVTLSCEQNLNHDAMYWYRQDPGQGLRLIYYSQIVNDFQKGDIAEGYSVSREKKESFPLTVTSAQKNPTAFYLCASGGGLNTEAFFGQGTRLTVV.